The entry below describes one T cell receptor beta chain. No antigen is known for it. The CDR3 is 17 residues long. Trimming cost V 3 bases and J 2 bases, with 16 bases left between them. Looked up from germline, CDR1 is KGHSH and CDR2 is LQKENI. TCRdb's table, derived via immunoSEQ multiplex PCR, lists solely in-frame clones and lacks some. Among roughly 2.4 million clones listed, approximately 94% were seen once. The sample belongs to a study of shared clonotypes between healthy human individuals. Study results and caveats: The diversity represented, both genetic and in exposure history, was limited by few donors.

All donors were Caucasian adults living in Nashville, Tennessee. The sequencing sample was made of naive CD4+ T cells sorted from blood. Subset denoted: CD45RA+ positively selected. The chain couples TRBV18 to TRBJ1-4; possible D gene TRBD1, 6 bases. The sequence derives from a young man in good health. CDR3 region: CASSPVISGATNEKLFF. The CDR3 DNA reads TGTGCCAGCTCACCCGTAATCTCAGGGGCGACTAATGAAAAACTGTTTTTT.